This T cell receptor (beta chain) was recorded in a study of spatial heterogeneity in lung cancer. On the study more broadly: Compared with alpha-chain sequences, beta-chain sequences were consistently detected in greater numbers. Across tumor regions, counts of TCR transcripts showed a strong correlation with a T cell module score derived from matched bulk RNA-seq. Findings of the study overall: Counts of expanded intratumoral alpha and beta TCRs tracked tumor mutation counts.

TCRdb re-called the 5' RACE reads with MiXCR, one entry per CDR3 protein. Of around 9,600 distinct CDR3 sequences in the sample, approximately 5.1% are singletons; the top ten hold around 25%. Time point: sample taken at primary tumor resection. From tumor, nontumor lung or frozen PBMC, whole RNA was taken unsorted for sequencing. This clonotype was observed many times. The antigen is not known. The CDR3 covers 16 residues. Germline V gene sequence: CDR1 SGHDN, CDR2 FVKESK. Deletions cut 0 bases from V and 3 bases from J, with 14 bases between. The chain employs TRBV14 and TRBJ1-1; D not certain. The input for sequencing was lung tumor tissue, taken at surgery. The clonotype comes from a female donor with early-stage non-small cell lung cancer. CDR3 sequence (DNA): TGTGCCAGCAGCCAAGACGGCAGAACCTCGGACACTGAAGCTTTCTTT. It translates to CASSQDGRTSDTEAFF.